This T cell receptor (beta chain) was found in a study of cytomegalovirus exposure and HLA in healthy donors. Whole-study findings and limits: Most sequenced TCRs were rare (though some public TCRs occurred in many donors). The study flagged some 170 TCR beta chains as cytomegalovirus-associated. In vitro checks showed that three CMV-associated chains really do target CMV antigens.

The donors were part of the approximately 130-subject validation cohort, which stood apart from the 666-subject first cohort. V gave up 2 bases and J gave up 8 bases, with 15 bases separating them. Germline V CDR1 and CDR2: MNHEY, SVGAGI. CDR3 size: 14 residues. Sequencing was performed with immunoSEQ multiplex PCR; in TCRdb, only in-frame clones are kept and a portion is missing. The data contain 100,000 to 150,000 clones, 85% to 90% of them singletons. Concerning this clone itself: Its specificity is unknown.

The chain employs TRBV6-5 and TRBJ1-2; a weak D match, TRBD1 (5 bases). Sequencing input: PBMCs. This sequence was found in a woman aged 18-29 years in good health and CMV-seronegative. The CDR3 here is CASSYGQGRWGYTF. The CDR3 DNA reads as TGTGCCAGCAGTTACGGGCAGGGTCGGTGGGGCTACACCTTC.